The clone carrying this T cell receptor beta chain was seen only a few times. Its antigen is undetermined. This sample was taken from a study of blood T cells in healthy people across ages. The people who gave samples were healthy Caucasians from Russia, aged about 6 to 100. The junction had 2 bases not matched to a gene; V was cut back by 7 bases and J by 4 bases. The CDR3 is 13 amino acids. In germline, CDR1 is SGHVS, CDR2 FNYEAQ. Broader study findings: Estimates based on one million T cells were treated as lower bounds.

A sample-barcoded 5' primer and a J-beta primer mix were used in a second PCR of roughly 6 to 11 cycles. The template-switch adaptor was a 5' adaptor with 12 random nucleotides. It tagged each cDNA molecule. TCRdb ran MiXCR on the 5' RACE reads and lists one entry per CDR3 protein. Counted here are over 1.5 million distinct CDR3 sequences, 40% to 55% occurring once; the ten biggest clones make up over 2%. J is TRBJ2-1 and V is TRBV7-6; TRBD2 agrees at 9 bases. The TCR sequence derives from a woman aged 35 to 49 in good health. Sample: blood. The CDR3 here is CASMTSGYNEQFF. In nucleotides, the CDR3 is TGTGCCAGCATGACTAGCGGTTACAATGAGCAGTTCTTC.